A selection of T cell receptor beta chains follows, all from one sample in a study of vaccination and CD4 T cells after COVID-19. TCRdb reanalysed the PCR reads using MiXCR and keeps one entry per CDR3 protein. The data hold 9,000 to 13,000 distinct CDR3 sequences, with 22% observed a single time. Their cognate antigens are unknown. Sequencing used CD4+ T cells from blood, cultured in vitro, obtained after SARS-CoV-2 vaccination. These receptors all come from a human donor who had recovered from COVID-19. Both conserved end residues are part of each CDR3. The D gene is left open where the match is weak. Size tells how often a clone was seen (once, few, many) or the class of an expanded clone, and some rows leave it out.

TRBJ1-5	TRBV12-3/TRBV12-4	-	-	CASSQGRGQPQHF	TGTGCCAGCAGTCAGGGGAGGGGTCAGCCCCAGCATTTT
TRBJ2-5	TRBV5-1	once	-	CASSSPHGTQGETQYF	TGCGCCAGCAGCTCCCCTCACGGCACCCAGGGAGAGACCCAGTACTTC
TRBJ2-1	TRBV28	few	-	CASTLSYNEQFF	TGTGCCAGCACCCTCTCCTACAATGAGCAGTTCTTC
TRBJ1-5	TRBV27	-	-	CASSSSRQTLSNQPQHF	TGTGCCAGCAGTTCATCACGACAGACCCTTAGCAATCAGCCCCAGCATTTT
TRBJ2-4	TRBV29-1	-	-	CSVPDGAKNIQYF	TGCAGCGTGCCGGACGGGGCCAAAAACATTCAGTACTTC
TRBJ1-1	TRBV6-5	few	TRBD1	CASSYSNNRGLNTEAFF	TGTGCCAGCAGTTACTCTAATAACAGGGGGCTGAACACTGAAGCTTTCTTT
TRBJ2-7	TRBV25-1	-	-	CASSPRVGPYEQYF	TGTGCCAGCAGTCCTCGGGTGGGACCCTACGAGCAGTACTTC
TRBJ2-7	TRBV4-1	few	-	CASSPTPTSREQYF	TGCGCCAGCAGCCCTACACCGACAAGCCGCGAGCAGTACTTC
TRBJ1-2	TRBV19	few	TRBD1	CASSIWGTGRYGYTF	TGTGCCAGTAGTATATGGGGGACAGGCCGCTATGGCTACACCTTC
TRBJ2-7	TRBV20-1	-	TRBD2	CSAPGLAGGSTYEQYF	TGCAGTGCCCCGGGACTAGCGGGAGGCAGTACCTACGAGCAGTACTTC
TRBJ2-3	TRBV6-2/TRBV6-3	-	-	CASRTTGTDTQYF	TGTGCCAGCAGGACGACCGGGACAGATACGCAGTATTTT
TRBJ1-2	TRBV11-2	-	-	CASSSGQTYGYTF	TGTGCCAGCAGCTCCGGACAGACCTATGGCTACACCTTC
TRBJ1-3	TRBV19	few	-	CASRSGEGNTIYF	TGTGCCAGTAGGTCGGGGGAAGGAAACACCATATATTTT
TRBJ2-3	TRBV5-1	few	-	CASSSKGPRGSSTDTQYF	TGCGCCAGCAGCTCCAAGGGCCCCCGGGGGTCGAGCACAGATACGCAGTATTTT
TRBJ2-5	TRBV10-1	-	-	CASSESKVGAETQYF	TGCGCCAGCAGTGAGTCGAAAGTGGGCGCGGAGACCCAGTACTTC
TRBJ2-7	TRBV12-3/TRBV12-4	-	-	CASSRDYEQYF	TGTGCCAGCAGTCGGGACTACGAGCAGTACTTC
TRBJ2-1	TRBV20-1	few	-	CSARKSPDYRYNEQFF	TGCAGTGCTAGAAAGAGTCCGGACTATCGATACAATGAGCAGTTCTTC
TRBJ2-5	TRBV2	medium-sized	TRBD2	CASSDGTSGSQETQYF	TGTGCCAGCAGTGATGGGACTAGCGGGAGTCAGGAGACCCAGTACTTC
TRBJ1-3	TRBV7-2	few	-	CASSLGGTIGNTIYF	TGTGCCAGCAGCTTAGGCGGGACGATTGGAAACACCATATATTTT
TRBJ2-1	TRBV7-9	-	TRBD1	CASSPRVSGTGYYNEQFF	TGTGCCAGCAGCCCTAGGGTGAGTGGGACAGGGTACTACAATGAGCAGTTCTTC
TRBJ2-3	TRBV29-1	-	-	CSVEDRTALGGQYF	TGCAGCGTTGAGGATCGGACCGCTTTAGGAGGGCAGTATTTT
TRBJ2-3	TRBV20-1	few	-	CSARGQGGILTDTQYF	TGCAGTGCTAGAGGACAGGGAGGAATCCTCACAGATACGCAGTATTTT
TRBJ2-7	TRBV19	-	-	CASRKQASSYEQYF	TGTGCCAGTAGGAAACAAGCTTCCTCCTACGAGCAGTACTTC
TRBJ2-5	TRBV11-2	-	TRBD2	CASSPSGVTQETQYF	TGTGCCAGCAGCCCTAGCGGGGTGACTCAAGAGACCCAGTACTTC
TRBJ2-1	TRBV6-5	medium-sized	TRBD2	CASSYLRLAGEQFF	TGTGCCAGCAGTTACCTTAGACTAGCGGGAGAGCAGTTCTTC
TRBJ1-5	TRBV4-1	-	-	CASSQRQNSNQPQHF	TGCGCCAGCAGCCAGAGGCAGAATAGCAATCAGCCCCAGCATTTT
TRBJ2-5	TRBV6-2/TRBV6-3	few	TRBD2	CASRPGTTQYQETQYF	TGTGCCAGCAGACCCGGGACTACCCAGTACCAAGAGACCCAGTACTTC
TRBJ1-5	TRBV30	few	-	CAWSVQGGGQPQHF	TGTGCCTGGAGTGTACAAGGGGGTGGGCAGCCCCAGCATTTT
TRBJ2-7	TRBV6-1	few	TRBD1	CATRDRSYEQYF	TGTGCCACCCGGGACAGGTCGTACGAGCAGTACTTC
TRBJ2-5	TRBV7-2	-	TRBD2	CASSFTTSGLRWTQYF	TGTGCCAGCAGCTTCACGACTAGCGGTCTTCGTTGGACCCAGTACTTC
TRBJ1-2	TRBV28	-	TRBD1	CASSLQGAGAAPVGYTF	TGTGCCAGCAGCTTACAGGGGGCTGGTGCGGCCCCGGTGGGCTACACCTTC
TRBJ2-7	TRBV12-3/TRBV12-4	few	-	CASRRLTGGGVYEQYF	TGTGCCAGCAGACGACTGACAGGAGGGGGAGTCTACGAGCAGTACTTC
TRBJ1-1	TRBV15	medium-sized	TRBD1	CATSRDRGQATEAFF	TGTGCCACCAGCAGAGATCGGGGACAGGCCACTGAAGCTTTCTTT
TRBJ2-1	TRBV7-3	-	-	CASSSQPGLYTSSYNEQFF	TGTGCCAGCAGCTCACAACCGGGACTGTACACTAGCTCCTACAATGAGCAGTTCTTC
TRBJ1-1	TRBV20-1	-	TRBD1	CSARDPEGAAEAFF	TGCAGTGCTAGAGATCCGGAGGGGGCCGCTGAAGCTTTCTTT
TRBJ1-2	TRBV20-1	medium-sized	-	CSARGRQPPSWGGYTF	TGCAGTGCTAGAGGGCGGCAGCCTCCCAGTTGGGGTGGCTACACCTTC
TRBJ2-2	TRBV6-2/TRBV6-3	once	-	CASRSGELFF	TGTGCCAGCAGATCGGGGGAGCTGTTTTTT
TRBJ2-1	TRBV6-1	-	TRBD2	CATGTSGRGKQFF	TGTGCCACCGGGACTAGCGGGAGAGGGAAGCAGTTCTTC
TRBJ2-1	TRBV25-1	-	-	CASSEGKFYNEQFF	TGTGCCAGCAGTGAAGGGAAGTTCTACAATGAGCAGTTCTTC
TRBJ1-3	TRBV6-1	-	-	CASGIDRSSGNTIYF	TGTGCCAGCGGAATTGACAGGAGCTCTGGAAACACCATATATTTT
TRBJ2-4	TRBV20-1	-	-	CSAGTRLIKNIQYF	TGCAGTGCGGGGACCCGGCTGATCAAAAACATTCAGTACTTC
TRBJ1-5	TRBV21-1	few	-	CASSISRRPQHF	TGTGCCAGCAGCATAAGTCGACGGCCCCAGCATTTT
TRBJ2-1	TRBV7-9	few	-	CASSLAEQFF	TGTGCCAGCAGCTTGGCAGAGCAGTTCTTC
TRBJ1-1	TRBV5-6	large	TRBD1	CASSFFGTGGRTEAFF	TGTGCCAGCAGCTTCTTCGGGACAGGCGGCCGGACTGAAGCTTTCTTT
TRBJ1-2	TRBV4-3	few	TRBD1	CASSQVGTESNYGYTF	TGCGCCAGCAGCCAGGTTGGGACAGAATCTAACTATGGCTACACCTTC
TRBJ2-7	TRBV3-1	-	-	CASSYSGMGNEQYF	TGTGCCAGCAGCTATAGCGGCATGGGGAACGAGCAGTACTTC
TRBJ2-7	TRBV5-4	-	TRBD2	CASSLYVIAGDWNYEQYF	TGTGCCAGCAGCTTGTATGTTATAGCGGGAGACTGGAACTACGAGCAGTACTTC
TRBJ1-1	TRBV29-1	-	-	CSGRMQGTMNTEAFF	TGCAGCGGAAGGATGCAGGGGACTATGAACACTGAAGCTTTCTTT
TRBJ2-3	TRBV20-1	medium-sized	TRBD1	CSARVGDRKYF	TGCAGTGCTAGAGTTGGGGACAGGAAATATTTT
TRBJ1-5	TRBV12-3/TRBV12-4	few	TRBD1	CASGRDRHQPQHF	TGTGCCAGCGGTAGGGACAGGCATCAGCCCCAGCATTTT
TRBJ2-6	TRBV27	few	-	CASSFQGISGNNVLTF	TGTGCCAGCAGTTTCCAGGGCATTTCGGGGAACAACGTCCTGACTTTC
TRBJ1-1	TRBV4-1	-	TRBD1	CASSPGQGYTEAFF	TGCGCCAGCAGCCCGGGACAGGGGTACACTGAAGCTTTCTTT
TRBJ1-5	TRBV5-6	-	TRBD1	CASSYRGSQPQHF	TGTGCCAGCAGCTACAGGGGGAGTCAGCCCCAGCATTTT